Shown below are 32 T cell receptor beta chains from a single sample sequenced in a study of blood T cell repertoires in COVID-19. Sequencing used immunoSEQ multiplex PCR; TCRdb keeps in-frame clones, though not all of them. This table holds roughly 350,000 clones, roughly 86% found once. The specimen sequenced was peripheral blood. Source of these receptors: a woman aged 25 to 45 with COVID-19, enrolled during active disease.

CDR3 loop: CASSSPGLAVCDEQYF. The CDR3 bases are TGTGCCAGCAGTTCCCCGGGACTAGCGGTTTGTGACGAGCAGTACTTC. The chain couples TRBV27 to TRBJ2-7; 11 bases align to TRBD2. This CDR3 contains 16 residues. Looked up from germline, CDR1 is MNHEY and CDR2 is SMNVEV (reference sequence). Trimming at V came to 4 bases and at J to 5 bases, leaving 10 bases not matched to a gene.

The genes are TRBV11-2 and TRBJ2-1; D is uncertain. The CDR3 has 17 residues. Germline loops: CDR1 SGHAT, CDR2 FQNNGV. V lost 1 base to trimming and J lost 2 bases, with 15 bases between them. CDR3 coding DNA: TGTGCCAGCAGCTTAGTCTTTTTGCAGAACCCCTACAATGAGCAGTTCTTC. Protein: CASSLVFLQNPYNEQFF.

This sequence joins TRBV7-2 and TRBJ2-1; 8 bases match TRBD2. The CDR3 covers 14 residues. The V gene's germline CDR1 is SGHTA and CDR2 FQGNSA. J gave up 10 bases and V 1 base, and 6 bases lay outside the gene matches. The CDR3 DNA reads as TGTGCCAGCAGCTTAGAGGGACTAGGTGGGGAGCAGTTCTTC. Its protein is CASSLEGLGGEQFF.

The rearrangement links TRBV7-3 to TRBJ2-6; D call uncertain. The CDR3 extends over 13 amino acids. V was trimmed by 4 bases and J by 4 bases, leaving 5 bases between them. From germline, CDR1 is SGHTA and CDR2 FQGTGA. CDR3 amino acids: CASSSPGANVLTF. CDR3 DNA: TGTGCCAGCAGCTCTCCGGGGGCCAACGTCCTGACTTTC.

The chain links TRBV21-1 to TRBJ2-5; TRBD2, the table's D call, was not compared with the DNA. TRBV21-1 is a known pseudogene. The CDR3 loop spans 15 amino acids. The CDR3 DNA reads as TGTGCCAGCAGCAAAGCGGGTAGCGGGAGGGAGACCCAGTACTTC. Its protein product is CASSKAGSGRETQYF.

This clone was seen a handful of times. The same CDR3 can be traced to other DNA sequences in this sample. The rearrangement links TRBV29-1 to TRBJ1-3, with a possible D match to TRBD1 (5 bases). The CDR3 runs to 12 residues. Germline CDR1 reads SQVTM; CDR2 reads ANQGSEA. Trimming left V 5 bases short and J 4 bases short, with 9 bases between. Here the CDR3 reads CSVRGSGNTIYF. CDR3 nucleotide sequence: TGCAGCGTTAGGGGTTCGGGAAACACCATATATTTT.

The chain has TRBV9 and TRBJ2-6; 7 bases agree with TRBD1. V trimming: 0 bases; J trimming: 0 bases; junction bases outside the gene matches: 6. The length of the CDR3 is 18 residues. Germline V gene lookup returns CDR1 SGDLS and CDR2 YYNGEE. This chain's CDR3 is CASSVANRGRSGANVLTF. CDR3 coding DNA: TGTGCCAGCAGCGTAGCAAACAGGGGCCGCTCTGGGGCCAACGTCCTGACTTTC.

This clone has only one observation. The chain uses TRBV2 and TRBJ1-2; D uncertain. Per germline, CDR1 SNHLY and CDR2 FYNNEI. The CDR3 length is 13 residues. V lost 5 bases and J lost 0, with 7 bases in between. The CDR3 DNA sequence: TGTGCCAGCAGTCAGGACTCTAACTATGGCTACACCTTC. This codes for CASSQDSNYGYTF.

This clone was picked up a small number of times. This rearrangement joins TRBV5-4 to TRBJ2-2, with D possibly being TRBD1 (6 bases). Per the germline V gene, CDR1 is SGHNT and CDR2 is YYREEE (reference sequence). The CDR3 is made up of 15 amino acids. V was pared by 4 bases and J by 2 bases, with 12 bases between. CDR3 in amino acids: CASSRQGTNTGELFF. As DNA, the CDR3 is TGTGCCAGCAGCAGGCAGGGGACCAACACCGGGGAGCTGTTTTTT.

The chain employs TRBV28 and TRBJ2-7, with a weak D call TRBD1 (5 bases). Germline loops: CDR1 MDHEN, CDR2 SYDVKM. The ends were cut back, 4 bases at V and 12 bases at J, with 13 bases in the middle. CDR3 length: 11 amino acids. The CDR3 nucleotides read TGTGCCAGCAGTTCTGGGGCCACGGGGTACTTC. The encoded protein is CASSSGATGYF.

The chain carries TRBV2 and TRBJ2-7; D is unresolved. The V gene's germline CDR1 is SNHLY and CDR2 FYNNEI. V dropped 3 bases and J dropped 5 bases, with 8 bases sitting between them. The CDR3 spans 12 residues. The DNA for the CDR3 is TGTGCCAGCAGTGACCGACACCACGAGCAGTACTTC. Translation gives CASSDRHHEQYF.

The CDR3 here is CATSRDLADNEQFF. CDR3 DNA sequence: TGTGCCACCAGCAGAGATTTGGCAGATAATGAGCAGTTCTTC. This chain links TRBV15 with TRBJ2-1; D remains unclear. Trimming took off 0 bases at V and 7 bases at J, with 10 bases between the two ends. Germline-derived CDR1 and CDR2 are LNHNV and YYDKDF (reference sequence). The CDR3 length is 14 residues.

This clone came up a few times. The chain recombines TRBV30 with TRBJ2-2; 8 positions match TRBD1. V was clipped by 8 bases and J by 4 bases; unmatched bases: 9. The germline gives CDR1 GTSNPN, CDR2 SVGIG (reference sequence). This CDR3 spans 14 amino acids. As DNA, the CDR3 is TGTGCCCCCTCAGGAGGGACAGGCACCGGGGAGCTGTTTTTT. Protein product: CAPSGGTGTGELFF.

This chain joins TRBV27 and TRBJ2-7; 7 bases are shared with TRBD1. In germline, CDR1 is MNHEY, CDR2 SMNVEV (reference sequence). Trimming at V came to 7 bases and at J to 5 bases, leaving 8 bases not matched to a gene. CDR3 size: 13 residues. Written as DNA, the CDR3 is TGTGCCAGCATCCCAGGGACAGTTCACGAGCAGTACTTC. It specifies CASIPGTVHEQYF.

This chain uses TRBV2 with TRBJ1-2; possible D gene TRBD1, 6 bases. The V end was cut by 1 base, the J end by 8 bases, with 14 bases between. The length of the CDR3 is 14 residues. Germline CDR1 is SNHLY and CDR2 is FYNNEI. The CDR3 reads CASSEELGAWGYTF. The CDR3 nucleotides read TGTGCCAGCAGTGAAGAGTTGGGGGCGTGGGGCTACACCTTC.

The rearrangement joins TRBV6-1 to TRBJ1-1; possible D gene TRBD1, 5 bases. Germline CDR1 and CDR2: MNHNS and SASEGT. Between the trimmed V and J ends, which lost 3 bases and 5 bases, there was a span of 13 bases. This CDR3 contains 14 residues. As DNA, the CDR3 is TGTGCCAGCAGTGACGGGGGTGTAAAAACTGAAGCTTTCTTT. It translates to CASSDGGVKTEAFF.

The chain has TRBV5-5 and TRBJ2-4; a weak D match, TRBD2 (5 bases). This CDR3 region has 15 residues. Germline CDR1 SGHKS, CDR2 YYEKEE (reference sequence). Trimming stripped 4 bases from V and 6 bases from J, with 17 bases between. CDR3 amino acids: CASSPGSGFGNIQYF. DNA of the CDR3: TGTGCCAGCAGCCCGGGGTCTGGGTTCGGAAACATTCAGTACTTC.

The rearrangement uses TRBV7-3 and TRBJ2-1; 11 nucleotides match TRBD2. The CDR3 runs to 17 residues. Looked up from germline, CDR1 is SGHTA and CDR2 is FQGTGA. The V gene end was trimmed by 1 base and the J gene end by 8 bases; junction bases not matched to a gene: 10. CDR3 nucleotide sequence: TGTGCCAGCAGCTTAATCGGGTCACTAGCGGGAGACTATGAGCAGTTCTTC. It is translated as CASSLIGSLAGDYEQFF.

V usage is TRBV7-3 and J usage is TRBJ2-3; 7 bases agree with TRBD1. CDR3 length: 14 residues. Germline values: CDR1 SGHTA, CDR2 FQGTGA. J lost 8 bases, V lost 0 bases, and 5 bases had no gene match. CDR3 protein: CASSLTGDSGTQYF. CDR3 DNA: TGTGCCAGCAGCTTAACCGGGGACAGCGGTACGCAGTATTTT.

The CDR3 DNA is TGTGCCAGTAGCCCATTATTGGGAGCGGGAGGGCACACCGGGGAGCTGTTTTTT. It translates to CASSPLLGAGGHTGELFF. The chain recombines TRBV19 with TRBJ2-2; 10 bases are shared with TRBD2. CDR3 size: 18 residues. Germline CDR1 reads LNHDA; CDR2 reads SQIVND (reference sequence). The V segment lost 6 bases and the J segment 3 bases; nucleotides outside the gene matches: 13.

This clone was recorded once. CDR3 region: CASSLWGLAGGHEQFF. In DNA, the CDR3 is TGTGCCAGCAGTTTATGGGGACTAGCGGGAGGCCATGAGCAGTTCTTC. V and J are TRBV28 and TRBJ2-1; TRBD2 agrees at 15 bases. Germline assignment: CDR1 MDHEN and CDR2 SYDVKM. After removal of 0 bases from V and 8 bases from J, the junction contained 2 bases not matched to a gene. The CDR3 has 16 amino acids.

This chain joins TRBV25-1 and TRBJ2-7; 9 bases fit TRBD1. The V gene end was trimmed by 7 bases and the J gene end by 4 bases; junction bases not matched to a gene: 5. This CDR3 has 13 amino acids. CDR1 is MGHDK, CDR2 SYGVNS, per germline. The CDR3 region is CASTGTGTYEQYF. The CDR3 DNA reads TGTGCCAGCACCGGGACAGGGACTTACGAGCAGTACTTC.

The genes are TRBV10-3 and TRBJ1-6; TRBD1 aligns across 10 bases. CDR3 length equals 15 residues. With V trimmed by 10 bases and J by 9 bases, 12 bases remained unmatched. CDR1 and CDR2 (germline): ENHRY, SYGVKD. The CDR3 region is CATNRDRGTSSPLHF. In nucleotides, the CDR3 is TGTGCCACAAACCGGGACAGGGGAACGAGTTCACCCCTCCACTTT.

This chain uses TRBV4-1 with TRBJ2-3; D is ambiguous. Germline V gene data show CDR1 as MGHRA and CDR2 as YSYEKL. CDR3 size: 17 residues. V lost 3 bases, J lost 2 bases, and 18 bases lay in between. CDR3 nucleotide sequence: TGCGCCAGCAGCCAGGCCGGCGGTCTAGTCATCACAGATACGCAGTATTTT. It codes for CASSQAGGLVITDTQYF.

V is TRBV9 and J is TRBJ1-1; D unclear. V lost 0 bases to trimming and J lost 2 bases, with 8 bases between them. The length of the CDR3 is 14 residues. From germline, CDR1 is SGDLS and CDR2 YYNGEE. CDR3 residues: CASSVASGNTEAFF. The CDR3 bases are TGTGCCAGCAGCGTAGCTTCGGGTAACACTGAAGCTTTCTTT.

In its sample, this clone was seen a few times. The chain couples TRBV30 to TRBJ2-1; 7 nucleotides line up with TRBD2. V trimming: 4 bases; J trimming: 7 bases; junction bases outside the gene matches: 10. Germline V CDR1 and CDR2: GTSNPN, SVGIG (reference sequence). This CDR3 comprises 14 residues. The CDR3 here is CAWNVGGPGNEQFF. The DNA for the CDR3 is TGTGCCTGGAATGTGGGAGGGCCGGGGAATGAGCAGTTCTTC.

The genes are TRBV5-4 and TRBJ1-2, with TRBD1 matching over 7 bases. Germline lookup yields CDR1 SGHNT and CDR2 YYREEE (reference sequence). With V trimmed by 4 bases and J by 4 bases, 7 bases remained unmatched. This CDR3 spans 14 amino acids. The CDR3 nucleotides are TGTGCCAGCAGCCCGACAGGGAGCGGCTATGGCTACACCTTC. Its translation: CASSPTGSGYGYTF.

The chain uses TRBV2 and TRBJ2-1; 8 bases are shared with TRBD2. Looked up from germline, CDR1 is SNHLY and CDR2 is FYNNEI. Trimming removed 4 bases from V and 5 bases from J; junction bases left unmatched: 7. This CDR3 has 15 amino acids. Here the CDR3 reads CASSGESLADNEQFF. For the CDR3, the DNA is TGTGCCAGCAGTGGCGAATCACTAGCGGACAATGAGCAGTTCTTC.

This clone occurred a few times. In DNA, the CDR3 is TGTGCCAGCAGCTTAACGGGGGGTAATGAAAAACTGTTTTTT. It specifies CASSLTGGNEKLFF. The genes are TRBV7-2 and TRBJ1-4; a weak D match, TRBD1 (5 bases). CDR1 and CDR2 from the germline V gene are SGHTA and FQGNSA. The ends were cut back, 2 bases at V and 4 bases at J, with 8 bases in the middle. The CDR3 covers 14 residues.

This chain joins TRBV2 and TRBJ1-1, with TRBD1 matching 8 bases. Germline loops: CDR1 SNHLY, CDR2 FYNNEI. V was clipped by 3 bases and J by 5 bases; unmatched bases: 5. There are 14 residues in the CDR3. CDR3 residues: CASSEGTGRTEAFF. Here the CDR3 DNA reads TGTGCCAGCAGTGAGGGGACAGGCCGAACTGAAGCTTTCTTT.

The CDR3 loop is CASREAGANVLTF. The DNA for the CDR3 is TGTGCCAGCAGAGAGGCTGGGGCCAACGTCCTGACTTTC. This chain links TRBV14 with TRBJ2-6, with D unresolved. Trimming pared 6 bases from V and 2 bases from J, leaving 5 bases between. CDR1 is SGHDN and CDR2 is FVKESK in the germline V gene. CDR3 length equals 13 residues.

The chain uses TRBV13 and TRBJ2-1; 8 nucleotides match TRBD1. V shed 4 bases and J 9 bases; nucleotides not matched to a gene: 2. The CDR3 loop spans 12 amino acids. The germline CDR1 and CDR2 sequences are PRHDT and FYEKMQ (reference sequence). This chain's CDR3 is CASSWTGLEQFF. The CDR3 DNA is TGTGCCAGCAGCTGGACAGGGCTTGAGCAGTTCTTC.